The source of this T cell receptor (beta chain) is a study of shared clonotypes between healthy human individuals. Study results and limitations: The sharing of 4% to 5.5% of naive CD4 clonotypes was seen across a few donors.

Only in-frame clones appear in the TCRdb table, and some are missing; sequencing was by immunoSEQ multiplex PCR. The repertoire holds around 1.4 million clones, with 97% to 99% as singletons. Donors, healthy HIV-negative adults, lacked recent acute infections or vaccinations. A split of CD4+ cells into CD45RA+ naive and CD45RA-negative memory subsets was performed. On this clone itself: Its specificity is unknown.

Per germline, CDR1 MDHEN and CDR2 SYDVKM. This CDR3 region has 14 residues. Trimming removed 6 bases at V and 0 bases at J, with 12 bases between. This TCR was sampled from a man aged 30 to 39 in good health. Material: naive CD4+ T cells sorted from blood. Subset specified: CD45RA+ positively selected. V gene TRBV28 combines with J gene TRBJ2-7; tentatively, D is TRBD1 (6 bases). The CDR3 loop is CASSRDTVSYEQYF. CDR3 nucleotide sequence: TGTGCCAGCAGCCGGGACACCGTCTCCTACGAGCAGTACTTC.